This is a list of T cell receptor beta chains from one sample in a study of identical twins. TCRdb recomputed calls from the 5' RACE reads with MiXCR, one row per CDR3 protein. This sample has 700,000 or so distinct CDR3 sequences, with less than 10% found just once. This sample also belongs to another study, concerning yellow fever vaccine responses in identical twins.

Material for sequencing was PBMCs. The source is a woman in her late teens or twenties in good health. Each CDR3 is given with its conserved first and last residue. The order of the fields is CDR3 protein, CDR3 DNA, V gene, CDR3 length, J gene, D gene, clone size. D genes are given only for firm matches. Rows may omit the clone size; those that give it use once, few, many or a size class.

CDR3aa: CASSADSANTGELFF
CDR3nt: TGTGCCAGCAGCGCCGACAGCGCGAACACCGGGGAGCTGTTTTTT
v_gene: TRBV9
len: 15
j_gene: TRBJ2-2
d_gene: -
abundance: few

CDR3aa: CSARVGREKGTGELFF
CDR3nt: TGCAGTGCTAGAGTTGGCAGGGAGAAGGGCACCGGGGAGCTGTTTTTT
v_gene: TRBV20-1
len: 16
j_gene: TRBJ2-2
d_gene: -
abundance: -

CDR3aa: CASSYVVGHSSGANVLTF
CDR3nt: TGTGCCAGCAGTTACGTTGTCGGCCACAGCTCTGGGGCCAACGTCCTGACTTTC
v_gene: TRBV6-2/TRBV6-3
len: 18
j_gene: TRBJ2-6
d_gene: -
abundance: -

CDR3aa: CASSQVLYGYTF
CDR3nt: TGTGCCAGCAGCCAAGTTCTCTATGGCTACACCTTC
v_gene: TRBV3-1
len: 12
j_gene: TRBJ1-2
d_gene: -
abundance: -

CDR3aa: CASTTGQGTGYTF
CDR3nt: TGTGCCAGCACAACCGGACAGGGAACGGGCTACACCTTC
v_gene: TRBV6-6
len: 13
j_gene: TRBJ1-2
d_gene: TRBD1
abundance: -

CDR3aa: CASLVRVDTQYF
CDR3nt: TGTGCCAGTCTGGTTAGGGTAGATACGCAGTATTTT
v_gene: TRBV2
len: 12
j_gene: TRBJ2-3
d_gene: -
abundance: -

CDR3aa: CASSLAQRPNEQFF
CDR3nt: TGTGCCAGCAGCTTAGCCCAGCGGCCCAATGAGCAGTTCTTC
v_gene: TRBV7-9
len: 14
j_gene: TRBJ2-1
d_gene: -
abundance: few

CDR3aa: CASSQVSDSGNTIYF
CDR3nt: TGTGCCAGCAGCCAAGTATCCGACTCTGGAAACACCATATATTTT
v_gene: TRBV4-2
len: 15
j_gene: TRBJ1-3
d_gene: -
abundance: few

CDR3aa: CSGGGGQGGEGYTF
CDR3nt: TGCAGCGGAGGAGGGGGACAGGGTGGAGAAGGCTACACCTTC
v_gene: TRBV29-1
len: 14
j_gene: TRBJ1-2
d_gene: TRBD1
abundance: -

CDR3aa: CASSQDPTAFTGELFF
CDR3nt: TGCGCCAGCAGCCAAGATCCGACAGCATTCACCGGGGAGCTGTTTTTT
v_gene: TRBV4-1
len: 16
j_gene: TRBJ2-2
d_gene: -
abundance: few

CDR3aa: CASSRGVSDRTTGELFF
CDR3nt: TGCGCCAGCAGCCGGGGGGTATCAGATCGTACCACCGGGGAGCTGTTTTTT
v_gene: TRBV5-1
len: 17
j_gene: TRBJ2-2
d_gene: TRBD2
abundance: many

CDR3aa: CASGRGGAGTDTQYF
CDR3nt: TGTGCTAGTGGTCGAGGGGGCGCCGGCACAGATACGCAGTATTTT
v_gene: TRBV12-5
len: 15
j_gene: TRBJ2-3
d_gene: TRBD1
abundance: few

CDR3aa: CSAEVSRTGVNEKLFF
CDR3nt: TGCAGTGCCGAAGTATCCCGGACAGGGGTTAATGAAAAACTGTTTTTT
v_gene: TRBV20-1
len: 16
j_gene: TRBJ1-4
d_gene: TRBD1
abundance: many

CDR3aa: CSARGGRGTSGYSTDTQYF
CDR3nt: TGCAGTGCTAGAGGAGGCCGGGGGACTAGCGGGTACAGCACAGATACGCAGTATTTT
v_gene: TRBV20-1
len: 19
j_gene: TRBJ2-3
d_gene: TRBD2
abundance: few

CDR3aa: CATSRGFNERGSYEQYF
CDR3nt: TGTGCCACCAGCAGAGGTTTCAATGAGCGGGGCTCCTACGAGCAGTACTTC
v_gene: TRBV15
len: 17
j_gene: TRBJ2-7
d_gene: TRBD2
abundance: few

CDR3aa: CASSPGGPMDEQYF
CDR3nt: TGCGCCAGCAGCCCAGGGGGCCCCATGGACGAGCAGTACTTC
v_gene: TRBV5-1
len: 14
j_gene: TRBJ2-7
d_gene: TRBD1
abundance: -

CDR3aa: CASSPWGVTDTQYF
CDR3nt: TGCGCCAGCAGCCCGTGGGGTGTCACAGATACGCAGTATTTT
v_gene: TRBV5-1
len: 14
j_gene: TRBJ2-3
d_gene: -
abundance: few

CDR3aa: CASSLSGAGEQYF
CDR3nt: TGTGCCAGCAGTTTGTCAGGGGCGGGTGAGCAGTACTTC
v_gene: TRBV12-3/TRBV12-4
len: 13
j_gene: TRBJ2-7
d_gene: -
abundance: many

CDR3aa: CASSPGGTGYF
CDR3nt: TGTGCCAGCAGCCCGGGGGGGACAGGGTACTTC
v_gene: TRBV12-3/TRBV12-4
len: 11
j_gene: TRBJ2-7
d_gene: -
abundance: -

CDR3aa: CSARDGGRGGTRFGTGELFF
CDR3nt: TGCAGTGCTAGAGATGGAGGCAGGGGTGGGACTAGGTTCGGTACCGGGGAGCTGTTTTTT
v_gene: TRBV20-1
len: 20
j_gene: TRBJ2-2
d_gene: TRBD2
abundance: -

CDR3aa: CASSFRPGDLSYNEQFF
CDR3nt: TGCGCCAGCAGCTTTAGACCGGGGGACTTGTCCTACAATGAGCAGTTCTTC
v_gene: TRBV5-1
len: 17
j_gene: TRBJ2-1
d_gene: -
abundance: many

CDR3aa: CAISEATNEQFF
CDR3nt: TGTGCCATCAGTGAAGCTACGAATGAGCAGTTCTTC
v_gene: TRBV10-3
len: 12
j_gene: TRBJ2-1
d_gene: -
abundance: -

CDR3aa: CASSPRFMNTEAFF
CDR3nt: TGTGCCAGCAGTCCCAGGTTCATGAACACTGAAGCTTTCTTT
v_gene: TRBV28
len: 14
j_gene: TRBJ1-1
d_gene: -
abundance: few

CDR3aa: CASSEAVASGGSTDTQYF
CDR3nt: TGTGCCAGCAGTGAAGCTGTGGCTAGCGGGGGGAGCACAGATACGCAGTATTTT
v_gene: TRBV2
len: 18
j_gene: TRBJ2-3
d_gene: TRBD2
abundance: many

CDR3aa: CASTVRTGDTEAFF
CDR3nt: TGTGCCAGCACAGTACGAACAGGGGACACTGAAGCTTTCTTT
v_gene: TRBV6-1
len: 14
j_gene: TRBJ1-1
d_gene: TRBD1
abundance: many

CDR3aa: CASSPLAEPYEQYF
CDR3nt: TGTGCCAGCAGCCCACTAGCGGAGCCCTACGAGCAGTACTTC
v_gene: TRBV5-6
len: 14
j_gene: TRBJ2-7
d_gene: TRBD2
abundance: -

CDR3aa: CASSLRANYGYTF
CDR3nt: TGTGCCAGCAGTTTACGGGCTAACTATGGCTACACCTTC
v_gene: TRBV28
len: 13
j_gene: TRBJ1-2
d_gene: -
abundance: many

CDR3aa: CASSPLLGQESYEQYF
CDR3nt: TGTGCCAGCAGCCCCCTTTTGGGGCAGGAATCCTACGAGCAGTACTTC
v_gene: TRBV27
len: 16
j_gene: TRBJ2-7
d_gene: -
abundance: -

CDR3aa: CAISEPRGTGPDTQYF
CDR3nt: TGTGCCATCAGTGAGCCAAGGGGGACAGGGCCAGATACGCAGTATTTT
v_gene: TRBV10-3
len: 16
j_gene: TRBJ2-3
d_gene: TRBD1
abundance: few

CDR3aa: CASSIGSQNGLNIQYF
CDR3nt: TGTGCCAGCAGCATCGGGTCACAGAACGGGTTGAACATTCAGTACTTC
v_gene: TRBV5-5
len: 16
j_gene: TRBJ2-4
d_gene: -
abundance: -

CDR3aa: CASSRAKNQPQHF
CDR3nt: TGTGCCAGCAGCCGGGCTAAAAATCAGCCCCAGCATTTT
v_gene: TRBV28
len: 13
j_gene: TRBJ1-5
d_gene: -
abundance: -

CDR3aa: CASSWDGTAQNEQYF
CDR3nt: TGTGCCAGCAGTTGGGACGGGACAGCTCAAAACGAGCAGTACTTC
v_gene: TRBV6-2/TRBV6-3
len: 15
j_gene: TRBJ2-7
d_gene: TRBD1
abundance: many

CDR3aa: CASSYPLERETQYF
CDR3nt: TGCGCCAGCAGCTACCCTCTAGAGCGAGAGACCCAGTACTTC
v_gene: TRBV5-1
len: 14
j_gene: TRBJ2-5
d_gene: -
abundance: few

CDR3aa: CSVVDSWISYEQYF
CDR3nt: TGCAGCGTTGTTGACAGCTGGATCTCCTACGAGCAGTACTTC
v_gene: TRBV29-1
len: 14
j_gene: TRBJ2-7
d_gene: -
abundance: few

CDR3aa: CASSPITGGAKNIQYF
CDR3nt: TGTGCCAGCAGCCCCATAACAGGGGGAGCCAAAAACATTCAGTACTTC
v_gene: TRBV7-2
len: 16
j_gene: TRBJ2-4
d_gene: TRBD1
abundance: few

CDR3aa: CASSLKGANYGYTF
CDR3nt: TGTGCCAGCAGCTTAAAGGGAGCGAACTATGGCTACACCTTC
v_gene: TRBV7-2
len: 14
j_gene: TRBJ1-2
d_gene: -
abundance: few

CDR3aa: CASSQVQGDEQFF
CDR3nt: TGTGCCAGCAGCCAAGTTCAAGGGGATGAGCAGTTCTTC
v_gene: TRBV4-2
len: 13
j_gene: TRBJ2-1
d_gene: -
abundance: many

CDR3aa: CSARDKSGGPNEQFF
CDR3nt: TGCAGTGCTAGAGATAAAAGCGGGGGACCCAATGAGCAGTTCTTC
v_gene: TRBV20-1
len: 15
j_gene: TRBJ2-1
d_gene: TRBD2
abundance: few

CDR3aa: CSAPSTDTQYF
CDR3nt: TGCAGTGCTCCCAGCACAGATACGCAGTATTTT
v_gene: TRBV20-1
len: 11
j_gene: TRBJ2-3
d_gene: -
abundance: many

CDR3aa: CASSLISSGGNEQFF
CDR3nt: TGCGCCAGCAGCTTGATCTCTAGCGGGGGTAATGAGCAGTTCTTC
v_gene: TRBV5-1
len: 15
j_gene: TRBJ2-1
d_gene: TRBD2
abundance: many

CDR3aa: CSARGSATGHLYGYTF
CDR3nt: TGCAGTGCTAGAGGATCGGCCACAGGCCACCTTTATGGCTACACCTTC
v_gene: TRBV20-1
len: 16
j_gene: TRBJ1-2
d_gene: -
abundance: many

CDR3aa: CASSLLGDVGSEQFF
CDR3nt: TGTGCCAGCAGCTTACTCGGGGATGTCGGGAGTGAGCAGTTCTTC
v_gene: TRBV5-6
len: 15
j_gene: TRBJ2-1
d_gene: -
abundance: many

CDR3aa: CSVDSFGELFF
CDR3nt: TGCAGCGTTGACTCGTTTGGGGAGCTGTTTTTT
v_gene: TRBV29-1
len: 11
j_gene: TRBJ2-2
d_gene: -
abundance: -

CDR3aa: CASSKDQETQYF
CDR3nt: TGTGCCAGCAGTAAGGACCAAGAGACCCAGTACTTC
v_gene: TRBV6-5
len: 12
j_gene: TRBJ2-5
d_gene: -
abundance: few

CDR3aa: CAISWDTSTDTQYF
CDR3nt: TGTGCCATCAGTTGGGACACCAGCACAGATACGCAGTATTTT
v_gene: TRBV10-3
len: 14
j_gene: TRBJ2-3
d_gene: -
abundance: -

CDR3aa: CASSSGALWGDTQYF
CDR3nt: TGTGCCAGCAGTTCCGGGGCCCTCTGGGGAGATACGCAGTATTTT
v_gene: TRBV6-5
len: 15
j_gene: TRBJ2-3
d_gene: -
abundance: -

CDR3aa: CASSLRFRDRDYNEQFF
CDR3nt: TGTGCCAGCAGTTTACGCTTCCGGGACAGGGACTACAATGAGCAGTTCTTC
v_gene: TRBV27
len: 17
j_gene: TRBJ2-1
d_gene: TRBD1
abundance: few

CDR3aa: CSAREQGVYYEQYF
CDR3nt: TGCAGTGCTAGAGAGCAAGGGGTGTACTACGAGCAGTACTTC
v_gene: TRBV20-1
len: 14
j_gene: TRBJ2-7
d_gene: -
abundance: few

CDR3aa: CASSQAGTGRYEQYF
CDR3nt: TGCGCCAGCAGCCAAGCCGGGACAGGGAGATACGAGCAGTACTTC
v_gene: TRBV4-1
len: 15
j_gene: TRBJ2-7
d_gene: TRBD1
abundance: few

CDR3aa: CASSHLRGADTQYF
CDR3nt: TGCGCCAGCAGCCACCTGCGAGGCGCAGATACGCAGTATTTT
v_gene: TRBV5-1
len: 14
j_gene: TRBJ2-3
d_gene: -
abundance: -

CDR3aa: CASSRSSADTQYF
CDR3nt: TGCGCCAGCAGCCGCAGTTCGGCAGATACGCAGTATTTT
v_gene: TRBV5-1
len: 13
j_gene: TRBJ2-3
d_gene: -
abundance: many

CDR3aa: CASSHQTGGSSTDTQYF
CDR3nt: TGCGCCAGCAGCCACCAAACAGGGGGCTCAAGCACAGATACGCAGTATTTT
v_gene: TRBV4-3
len: 17
j_gene: TRBJ2-3
d_gene: TRBD1
abundance: few

CDR3aa: CASRQREAGANQPQHF
CDR3nt: TGTGCCAGCCGTCAACGTGAGGCAGGGGCAAATCAGCCCCAGCATTTT
v_gene: TRBV6-2/TRBV6-3
len: 16
j_gene: TRBJ1-5
d_gene: -
abundance: -

CDR3aa: CATSDWSGTANTGELFF
CDR3nt: TGTGCCACCAGTGATTGGTCCGGGACAGCGAACACCGGGGAGCTGTTTTTT
v_gene: TRBV24-1
len: 17
j_gene: TRBJ2-2
d_gene: TRBD1
abundance: many

CDR3aa: CASSQRGPTDTQYF
CDR3nt: TGTGCCAGCAGTCAGAGGGGACCCACAGATACGCAGTATTTT
v_gene: TRBV5-5
len: 14
j_gene: TRBJ2-3
d_gene: -
abundance: -

CDR3aa: CASSLRTGGMETQYF
CDR3nt: TGTGCCAGCAGCCTTAGGACAGGGGGCATGGAGACCCAGTACTTC
v_gene: TRBV14
len: 15
j_gene: TRBJ2-5
d_gene: TRBD1
abundance: -

CDR3aa: CSARSTVTDPTDTQYF
CDR3nt: TGCAGTGCTAGAAGTACGGTCACCGACCCCACAGATACGCAGTATTTT
v_gene: TRBV20-1
len: 16
j_gene: TRBJ2-3
d_gene: -
abundance: many

CDR3aa: CATSRGGPSSQETQYF
CDR3nt: TGTGCCACCAGCAGAGGGGGGCCTAGCAGCCAAGAGACCCAGTACTTC
v_gene: TRBV15
len: 16
j_gene: TRBJ2-5
d_gene: -
abundance: few

CDR3aa: CASSLATSGGYNEQFF
CDR3nt: TGTGCCAGCAGCTTAGCAACTAGCGGGGGCTACAATGAGCAGTTCTTC
v_gene: TRBV7-8
len: 16
j_gene: TRBJ2-1
d_gene: TRBD2
abundance: many